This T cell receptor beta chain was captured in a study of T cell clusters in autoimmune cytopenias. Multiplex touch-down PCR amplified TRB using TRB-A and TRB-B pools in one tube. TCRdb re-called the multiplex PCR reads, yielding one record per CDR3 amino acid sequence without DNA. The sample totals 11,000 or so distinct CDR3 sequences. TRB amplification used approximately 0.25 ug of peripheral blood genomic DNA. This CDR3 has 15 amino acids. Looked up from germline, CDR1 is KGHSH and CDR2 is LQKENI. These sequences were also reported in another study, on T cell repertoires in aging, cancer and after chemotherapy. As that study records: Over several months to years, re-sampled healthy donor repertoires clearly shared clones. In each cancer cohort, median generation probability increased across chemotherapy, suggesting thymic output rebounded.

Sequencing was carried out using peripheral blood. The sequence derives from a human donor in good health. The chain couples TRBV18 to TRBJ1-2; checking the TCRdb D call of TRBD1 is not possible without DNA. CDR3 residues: CASSQGGQGALGYTF.